One and the same sample provided the 22 T cell receptor delta chains below, sequenced in a study of gamma delta lymphoproliferative disorders and STAT genes. TCRdb used CATT to re-call clones from the multiplex PCR reads. The table shows about 1,500 delta-chain clones, with 2.5% to 3.5% occurring only once. Sequencing used genomic DNA taken from PBMCs of patients and controls. Source material: blood. These receptors all stem from a human donor in good health.

By frequency in the sample, this clone is large. Within the sample, other DNA sequences also encode this same CDR3. The chain recombines TRDV2 with TRDJ1; 10 positions match TRDD3. Germline V gene data show CDR1 as GEAIGNYY and CDR2 as EKD. There are 18 residues in the CDR3. Trimming at V came to 0 bases and at J to 3 bases, leaving 12 bases not matched to a gene. Written as DNA, the CDR3 is TGTGCCTGTGACACCGGACGCTGGGGGATAGGCCGGGCCGATAAACTCATCTTT. Translating it yields CACDTGRWGIGRADKLIF.

Concerning this clone itself: The protein TCRdb gives is from a much larger clone and does not agree with this DNA's translation at residue 15, likely a read error; the protein shown here comes from the DNA. The chain carries TRDV2 and TRDJ1; TRDD3 might be the D (6 bases). The CDR3 totals 17 residues. Per the germline V gene, CDR1 is GEAIGNYY and CDR2 is EKD. In nucleotides, the CDR3 is TGTGCCTGTGACTCCGTCGGGGGAGCATCGTACACCGATAAACCCATCTTT. Protein sequence: CACDSVGGASYTDKPIF.

This clone was counted only a few times. A read error is likely here: a far larger clone is one base away. The identical CDR3 is also encoded by other nucleotide sequences in the sample. The V call is TRDV2, the J call TRDJ1, with 9 bases aligning to TRDD3. This CDR3 spans 21 amino acids. The V segment lost 0 bases and the J segment 0 bases; nucleotides outside the gene matches: 19. The germline gives CDR1 GEAIGNYY, CDR2 EKD. CDR3 amino acids: CACDTVGGYSKNSNYTDKLIF. CDR3 sequence (DNA): TGTGCCTGTGACACCGTCGGGGGATACTCCAAAAATTCCAATTACACCGATAAACTCATCTTT.

There are a few counts of this clone. TCRdb shows a much larger clone's protein in place of this DNA's translation, and the two differ at residue 8, likely through a read error; the protein shown is translated from the DNA. The genes are TRDV2 and TRDJ1; 8 bases are a match to TRDD3. The CDR3 contains 16 residues. V trimming: 2 bases; J trimming: 3 bases; junction bases outside the gene matches: 10. The germline CDR1 and CDR2 sequences are GEAIGNYY and EKD. CDR3 sequence: CACDILGGTSSDKLIF. The DNA of the CDR3 is TGTGCCTGTGACATACTGGGGGGTACAAGTTCCGATAAACTCATCTTT.

This clone was counted between two and nine times. A read error likely explains this, since a far larger clone differs by one base. This chain uses TRDV2 with TRDJ1; TRDD3 agrees at 11 bases. This CDR3 region has 20 residues. CDR1 is GEAIGNYY and CDR2 is EKD in the germline V gene. Trimming removed 3 bases from V and 0 bases from J; junction bases left unmatched: 17. CDR3 DNA sequence: TGTGCCTGTGACCCCTGCCCGTACTGGGGGATAGTTGGTCACACCGATAAACTCATCTTT. Amino acid sequence: CACDPCPYWGIVGHTDKLIF.

For this clone: It is likely a read error: a sequence one base away is far more abundant. Distinct nucleotide sequences in the sample also encode this CDR3. The chain carries TRDV1 and TRDJ1, with D possibly matching TRDD3 (6 bases). CDR1 is TSWWSYY, CDR2 QGS, per germline. The CDR3 is 15 amino acids. The CDR3 nucleotides are TGCGCTCTTGGGGAACTGGCTTGGGGGGGAGGTCTACTCATCTTT. Its protein is CALGELAWGGGLLIF.

This clone was seen more than once but under ten times. TCRdb's protein for this DNA is that of a much larger clone and differs from the translation at residue 14, likely a read error; the protein shown is the DNA translation. The CDR3 here is CAAPTGGPYFSPKPIF. Written as DNA, the CDR3 is TGTGCAGCCCCGACTGGGGGTCCGTATTTTTCCCCAAAACCCATCTTT. V and J are TRAV29/DV5 and TRDJ1; 8 nucleotides line up with TRDD3. CDR1 and CDR2 from the germline V gene are NSMFDY and ISSIKDK. The CDR3 length is 16 residues.

This clone showed up just a few times. A far larger clone is just one base off, so this is likely a read error. This same CDR3 is encoded by further DNA sequences in the sample. This chain connects TRDV2 to TRDJ1; D is undetermined. This CDR3 is 18 amino acids long. Looked up from germline, CDR1 is GEAIGNYY and CDR2 is EKD. The V end lost 3 bases, the J end lost 3 bases, and 25 bases lay between the germline ends. CDR3: CACDPLSRPLDGADKLIF. CDR3 in DNA: TGTGCCTGTGACCCTCTGTCGAGGCCTTTGGATGGCGCCGATAAACTCATCTTT.

About this clone: A far larger clone is just one base off, so this is likely a read error. The same CDR3 can be traced to other DNA sequences in this sample. This sequence joins TRDV2 and TRDJ1; 7 bases line up with TRDD3. V gave up 7 bases and J gave up 3 bases; unmatched junction bases: 10. There are 14 residues in the CDR3. Germline CDR1 GEAIGNYY, CDR2 EKD. As DNA, the CDR3 is TGTGCCTGCGACTCTCTTACTGGGGCCGATAAACTCATCTTT. It yields the protein CACDSLTGADKLIF.

Worth noting for this clone: A read error is the likely source, as a far larger clone sits one nucleotide away. The chain recombines TRDV1 with TRDJ1, with D possibly being TRDD2 (5 bases). From germline, CDR1 is TSWWSYY and CDR2 QGS. The CDR3 sequence is 9 residues long. DNA for the CDR3: TGTGCTCTTGGGAAACTCTATACCTTC. This translates into CALGKLYTF.

Judged by abundance, this clone is large. In the same sample, other DNA sequences code for this CDR3. V is TRDV1 and J is TRDJ1; tentatively, D is TRDD3 (6 bases). The germline V gene has CDR1 TSWWSYY and CDR2 QGS. V gave up 5 bases and J gave up 4 bases, with 20 bases separating them. The CDR3 is 16 amino acids. The CDR3 is CALGYLLGTLIDKLIF. CDR3 nucleotide sequence: TGTGCTCTTGGGTATTTGCTGGGGACCCTCATCGATAAACTCATCTTT.

Comment on this clone: A far larger clone is one nucleotide away, so this likely arose from a read error. Within the sample, other DNA sequences also encode this same CDR3. The rearrangement uses TRDV2 and TRDJ1, with TRDD3 matching over 7 bases. The germline CDR1 and CDR2 sequences are GEAIGNYY and EKD. The CDR3 has 18 residues. The trim removed 0 bases at V and 0 bases at J, leaving 12 bases unmatched. CDR3: CACDTGVYWGWYTDKLIF. The CDR3 DNA is TGTGCCTGTGACACCGGTGTTTACTGGGGATGGTACACCGATAAACTCATCTTT.

This clone was detected only a few times. TCRdb's protein, taken from a much larger clone, differs from this DNA's translation at residue 11, likely owing to a read error; the protein displayed comes from the DNA. The chain is built from TRDV2 and TRDJ3, with 8 positions matching TRDD3. The CDR3 consists of 21 residues. Losses at the gene ends were 7 bases for V and 2 bases for J; bases not matched to a gene: 21. Germline V gene data show CDR1 as GEAIGNYY and CDR2 as EKD. CDR3: CACLPGYWGLEFTWDTRQMFF. DNA for the CDR3: TGTGCCTGCTTACCAGGTTACTGGGGGTTAGAGTTTACCTGGGACACCCGACAGATGTTTTTC.

This clone was observed a few times. A read error is the likely source, as a far larger clone sits one nucleotide away. Other DNA sequences in this specimen translate into the identical CDR3. J is TRDJ1 and V is TRDV1; a weak D match, TRDD3 (6 bases). Trimming pared 2 bases from V and 3 bases from J, leaving 31 bases between. Germline loops: CDR1 TSWWSYY, CDR2 QGS. The CDR3 contains 21 residues. This chain's CDR3 is CALGELDLTPLGYSSADKLIF. CDR3 coding DNA: TGTGCTCTTGGGGAATTAGACCTTACTCCTTTGGGATATAGTTCGGCCGATAAACTCATCTTT.

Comment on this clone: A far larger clone is off by one base, so a read error is likely. This sample includes further DNA sequences coding for the same CDR3. The chain links TRDV2 to TRDJ1; 13 bases align to TRDD3. CDR1 is GEAIGNYY and CDR2 is EKD in the germline V gene. This CDR3 spans 15 amino acids. CDR3 in amino acids: CACDYTGGYGDKLIF. In DNA, the CDR3 is TGTGCCTGTGACTATACTGGGGGATACGGGGATAAGCTCATCTTT.

A note on this clone: TCRdb attributes to this sequence the protein of a much larger clone, which differs from the DNA translation at residue 9; a read error is likely, and the protein displayed is translated from the DNA. The chain is built from TRDV2 and TRDJ1; 8 bases are shared with TRDD3. This CDR3 is built from 19 residues. In germline, CDR1 is GEAIGNYY, CDR2 EKD. Trimming at V came to 3 bases and at J to 3 bases, leaving 20 bases not matched to a gene. In nucleotides, the CDR3 is TGTGCCTGTGACTCCTTACTGGGGGGTACCTTTAGAGCTGCCGATAAACTCATCTTT. It specifies CACDSLLGGTFRAADKLIF.

Concerning this clone itself: A read error is likely here: a far larger clone is one base away. The chain uses TRDV2 and TRDJ1, with D possibly being TRDD3 (6 bases). V lost 0 bases and J 2 bases, leaving 30 bases between the germline ends. The CDR3 is 21 residues long. From germline, CDR1 is GEAIGNYY and CDR2 EKD. The CDR3, as DNA: TGTGCCTGTGACACCTTATCTATGGGGAGATACGGTGAAGGAAATACCGATAAACTCATCTTT. Translating it yields CACDTLSMGRYGEGNTDKLIF.

This clone was recorded a few times. A read error is the likely source, as a far larger clone sits one nucleotide away. This same CDR3 is encoded by further DNA sequences in the sample. CDR3 in amino acids: CACDTVSAGSNSDKLIF. The CDR3 bases are TGTGCCTGTGACACCGTGAGCGCAGGATCCAATTCCGACAAACTCATCTTT. The chain uses TRDV2 and TRDJ1; no firm D call. The CDR3 has 17 amino acids. Per germline, CDR1 GEAIGNYY and CDR2 EKD.

This clone was seen more than once but under ten times. The V gene was left uncalled, and the J gene is TRDJ1; the table assigns TRDD2, which was not confirmed against the DNA. The CDR3 has 15 amino acids. Here the CDR3 reads CASLCLPYPHDKLIF. CDR3 DNA: TGTGCTTCATTGTGCCTTCCTTATCCCCACGATAAACTCATCTTT.

This clone has a handful of counts. The amino acid sequence in TCRdb belongs to a much larger clone and departs from this DNA's translation at residue 3, likely a sequencing read error; the sequence shown is translated from the DNA. The chain carries TRDV2 and TRDJ1, with a possible D match to TRDD2 (6 bases). The CDR3 loop spans 24 amino acids. Between the trimmed V and J ends, which lost 8 bases and 0 bases, there was a span of 45 bases. Germline CDR1 reads GEAIGNYY; CDR2 reads EKD. For the CDR3, the DNA is TGTGCCTTTGTCCTGCTTCCTGACCCTAACCCTAATCAAGGGTCTCGTCAGTACACCGATAAACTCATCTTT. It codes for CAFVLLPDPNPNQGSRQYTDKLIF.

In regard to this clone: It differs at one base from a far larger clone, so likely a read error. The chain is built from TRDV2 and TRDJ1, with 10 bases aligning to TRDD3. J was trimmed by 2 bases and V by 0 bases; bases with no gene match: 20. The CDR3 is made up of 21 amino acids. The germline CDR1 and CDR2 sequences are GEAIGNYY and EKD. The CDR3 reads CACDTLSVGGYGEGNTDKLIF. For the CDR3, the DNA is TGTGCCTGTGACACCTTATCTGTGGGGGGATACGGTGAAGGAAATACCGATAAACTCATCTTT.

Remarks on this clone: TCRdb's protein, taken from a much larger clone, differs from this DNA's translation at residue 3, likely owing to a read error; the protein displayed comes from the DNA. The chain combines TRDV2 with TRDJ1; the D gene is possibly TRDD2 (6 bases). Germline values: CDR1 GEAIGNYY, CDR2 EKD. This CDR3 is 14 amino acids long. For the CDR3, the DNA is TGTGCCCGTGACTTCCTGGGCACTTGGGATAAACTCATCTTT. Encoded protein: CARDFLGTWDKLIF.